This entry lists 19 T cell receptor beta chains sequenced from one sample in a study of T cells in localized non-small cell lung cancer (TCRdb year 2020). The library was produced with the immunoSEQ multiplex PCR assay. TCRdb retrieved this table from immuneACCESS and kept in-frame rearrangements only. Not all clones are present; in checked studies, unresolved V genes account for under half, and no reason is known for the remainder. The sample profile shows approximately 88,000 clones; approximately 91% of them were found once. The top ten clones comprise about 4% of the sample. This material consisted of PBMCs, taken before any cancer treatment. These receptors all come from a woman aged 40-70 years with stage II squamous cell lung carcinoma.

The CDR3 coding sequence is TGTGCCACCAGCAGAGATGACGTGGGGACAGGCCCGAACTATGGCTACACCTTC. This codes for CATSRDDVGTGPNYGYTF. V is TRBV15 and J is TRBJ1-2, with 8 bases aligning to TRBD1. The CDR3 is 18 amino acids. Germline-derived CDR1 and CDR2 are LNHNV and YYDKDF (reference sequence). V lost 0 bases, J lost 2 bases, and 11 bases stayed unmatched.

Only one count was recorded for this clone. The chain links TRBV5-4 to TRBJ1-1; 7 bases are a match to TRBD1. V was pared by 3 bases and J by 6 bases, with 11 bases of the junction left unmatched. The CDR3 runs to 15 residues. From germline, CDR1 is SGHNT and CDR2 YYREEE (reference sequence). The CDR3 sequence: CASSYYDRQGAEAFF. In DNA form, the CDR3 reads TGTGCCAGCAGCTACTACGATCGACAGGGCGCTGAAGCTTTCTTT.

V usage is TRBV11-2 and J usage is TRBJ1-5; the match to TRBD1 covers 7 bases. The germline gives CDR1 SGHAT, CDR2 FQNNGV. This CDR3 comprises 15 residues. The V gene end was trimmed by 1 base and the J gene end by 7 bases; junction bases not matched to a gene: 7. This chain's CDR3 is CASSLGQGPLQPQHF. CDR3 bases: TGTGCCAGCAGCTTAGGACAGGGTCCGTTGCAGCCCCAGCATTTT.

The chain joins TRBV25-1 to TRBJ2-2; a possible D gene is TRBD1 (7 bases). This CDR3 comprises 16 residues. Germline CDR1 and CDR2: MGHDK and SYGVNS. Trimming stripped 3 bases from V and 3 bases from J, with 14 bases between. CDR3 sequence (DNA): TGTGCCAGCAGTGATCCTCAGGGGGGTCACACCGGGGAGCTGTTTTTT. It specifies CASSDPQGGHTGELFF.

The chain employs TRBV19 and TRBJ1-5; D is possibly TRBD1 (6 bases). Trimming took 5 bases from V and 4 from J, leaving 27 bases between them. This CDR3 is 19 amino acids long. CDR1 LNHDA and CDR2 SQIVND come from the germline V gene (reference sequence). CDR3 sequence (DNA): TGTGCCAGTAGTTTGACAAGGGGGAGGCCAGCCCAAGGGAATCAGCCCCAGCATTTT. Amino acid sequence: CASSLTRGRPAQGNQPQHF.

DNA for the CDR3: TGTGCCAGCAGCTTAGGTGTGATTCCTACGAAGCAGTACTTC. Amino acid sequence: CASSLGVIPTKQYF. This chain links TRBV5-6 with TRBJ2-7; D gene unclear. This CDR3 comprises 14 residues. CDR1 and CDR2 from the germline V gene are SGHDT and YYEEEE. Trimming took off 2 bases at V and 8 bases at J, with 17 bases between the two ends.

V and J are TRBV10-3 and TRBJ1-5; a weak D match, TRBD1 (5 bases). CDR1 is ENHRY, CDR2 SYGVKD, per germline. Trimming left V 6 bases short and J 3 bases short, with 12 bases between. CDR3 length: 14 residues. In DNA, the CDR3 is TGTGCCATCAGCCGGGACGCTTTCAATCAGCCCCAGCATTTT. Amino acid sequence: CAISRDAFNQPQHF.

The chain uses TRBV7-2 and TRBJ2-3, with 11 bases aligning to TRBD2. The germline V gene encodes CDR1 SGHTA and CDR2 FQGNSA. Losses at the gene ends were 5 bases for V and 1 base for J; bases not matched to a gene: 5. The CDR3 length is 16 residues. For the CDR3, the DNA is TGTGCCAGCAGCCAAGTACTAGCGGGGGGCACAGATACGCAGTATTTT. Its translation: CASSQVLAGGTDTQYF.

The CDR3 region has the DNA TGCGCCAGCAGCATACGGGGGGCAAGCACAGATACGCAGTATTTT. Residues: CASSIRGASTDTQYF. The V and J genes are TRBV5-1 and TRBJ2-3; D might be TRBD2 (7 bases). The CDR3 runs 15 residues. The V end was cut by 4 bases, the J end by 0 bases, with 12 bases between. CDR1 is SGHRS and CDR2 is YFSETQ in the germline V gene.

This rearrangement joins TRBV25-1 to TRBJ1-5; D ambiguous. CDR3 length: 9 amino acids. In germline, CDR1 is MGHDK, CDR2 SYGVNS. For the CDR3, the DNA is TGTGTCGGGGATCAGCCCCAGCATTTT. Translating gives CVGDQPQHF.

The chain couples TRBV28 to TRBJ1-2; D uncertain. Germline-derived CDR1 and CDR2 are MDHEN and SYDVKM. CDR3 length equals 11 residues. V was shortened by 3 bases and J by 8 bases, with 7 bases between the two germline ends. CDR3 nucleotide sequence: TGTGCCAGCAGTTTCAGGAGCGGCTACACCTTC. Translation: CASSFRSGYTF.

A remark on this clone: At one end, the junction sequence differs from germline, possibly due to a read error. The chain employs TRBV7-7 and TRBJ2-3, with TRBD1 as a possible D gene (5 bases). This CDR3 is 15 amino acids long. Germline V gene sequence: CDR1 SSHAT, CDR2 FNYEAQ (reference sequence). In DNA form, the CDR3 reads TGTGCTAGCAGCTTATCAGTCAGGGATGAAGATACGCAGTATTTT. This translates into CASSLSVRDEDTQYF.

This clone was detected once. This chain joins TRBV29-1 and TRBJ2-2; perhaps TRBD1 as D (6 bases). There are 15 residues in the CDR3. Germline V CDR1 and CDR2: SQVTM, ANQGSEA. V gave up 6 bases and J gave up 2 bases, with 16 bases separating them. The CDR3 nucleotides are TGCAGCGTGACCCGGGACACAAGAAACACCGGGGAGCTGTTTTTT. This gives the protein CSVTRDTRNTGELFF.

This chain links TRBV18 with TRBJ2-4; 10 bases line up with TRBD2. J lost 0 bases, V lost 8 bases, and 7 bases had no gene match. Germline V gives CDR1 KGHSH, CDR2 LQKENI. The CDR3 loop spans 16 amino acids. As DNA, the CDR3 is TGTGCCAGCGGTACTAGCGGGGATGTAGCCAAAAACATTCAGTACTTC. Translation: CASGTSGDVAKNIQYF.

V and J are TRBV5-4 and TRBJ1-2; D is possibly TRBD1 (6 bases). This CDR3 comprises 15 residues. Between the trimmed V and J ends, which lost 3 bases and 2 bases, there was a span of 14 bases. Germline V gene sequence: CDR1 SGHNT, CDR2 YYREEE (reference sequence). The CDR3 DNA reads TGTGCCAGCAGCTCACCCGCAGGGGCGAACTATGGCTACACCTTC. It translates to CASSSPAGANYGYTF. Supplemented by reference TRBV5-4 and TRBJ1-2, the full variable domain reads ETGVTQSPTHLIKTRGQQVTLRCSSQSGHNTVSWYQQALGQGPQFIFQYYREEENGRGNFPPRFSGLQFPNYSSELNVNALELDDSALYLCASSSPAGANYGYTFGSGTRLTVV.

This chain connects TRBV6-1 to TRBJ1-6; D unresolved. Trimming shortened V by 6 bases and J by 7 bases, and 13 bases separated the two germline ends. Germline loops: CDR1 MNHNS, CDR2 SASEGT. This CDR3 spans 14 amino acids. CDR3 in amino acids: CASRIQRTNSPLHF. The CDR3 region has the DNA TGTGCCAGCAGAATCCAGCGGACCAATTCACCCCTCCACTTT.

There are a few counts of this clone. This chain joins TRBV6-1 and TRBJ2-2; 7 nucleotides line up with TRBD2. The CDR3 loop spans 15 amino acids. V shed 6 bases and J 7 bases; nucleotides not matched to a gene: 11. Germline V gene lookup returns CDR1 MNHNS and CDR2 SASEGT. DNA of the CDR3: TGTGCCAGCAGATCCCGGACTAGTTTTAGCGGGGAGCTGTTTTTT. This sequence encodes CASRSRTSFSGELFF.

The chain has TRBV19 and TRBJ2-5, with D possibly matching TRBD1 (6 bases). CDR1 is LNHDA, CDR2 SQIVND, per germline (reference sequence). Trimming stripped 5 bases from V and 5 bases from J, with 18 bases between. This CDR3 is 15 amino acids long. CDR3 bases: TGTGCCAGTAGTGCCGGGACACTCGGTGGGGAGACCCAGTACTTC. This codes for CASSAGTLGGETQYF.

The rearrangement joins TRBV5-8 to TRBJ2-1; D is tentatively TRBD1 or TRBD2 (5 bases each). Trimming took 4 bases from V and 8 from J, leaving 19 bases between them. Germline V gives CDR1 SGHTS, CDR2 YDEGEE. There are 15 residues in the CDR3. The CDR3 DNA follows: TGTGCCAGCAGCCCAGGGACCCGTGGGGTTGATGAGCAGTTCTTC. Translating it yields CASSPGTRGVDEQFF.